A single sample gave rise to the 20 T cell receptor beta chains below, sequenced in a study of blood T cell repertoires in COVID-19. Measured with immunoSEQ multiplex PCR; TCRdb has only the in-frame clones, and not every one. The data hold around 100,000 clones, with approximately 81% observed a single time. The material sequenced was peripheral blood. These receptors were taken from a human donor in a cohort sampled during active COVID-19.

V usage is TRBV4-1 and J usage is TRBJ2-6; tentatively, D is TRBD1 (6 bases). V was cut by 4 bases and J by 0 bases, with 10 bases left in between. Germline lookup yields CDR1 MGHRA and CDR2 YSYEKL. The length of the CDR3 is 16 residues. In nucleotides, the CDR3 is TGCGCCAGCAGCCGCGGACAGAGCTCTGGGGCCAACGTCCTGACTTTC. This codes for CASSRGQSSGANVLTF.

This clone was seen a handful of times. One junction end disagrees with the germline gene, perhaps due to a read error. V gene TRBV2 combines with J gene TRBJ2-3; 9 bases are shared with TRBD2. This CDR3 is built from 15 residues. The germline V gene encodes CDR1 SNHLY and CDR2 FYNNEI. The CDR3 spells CASSEAGGDTDTQYF. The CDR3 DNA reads TGTGCCAGCAGCGAAGCGGGGGGAGACACAGATACGCAGTATTTT.

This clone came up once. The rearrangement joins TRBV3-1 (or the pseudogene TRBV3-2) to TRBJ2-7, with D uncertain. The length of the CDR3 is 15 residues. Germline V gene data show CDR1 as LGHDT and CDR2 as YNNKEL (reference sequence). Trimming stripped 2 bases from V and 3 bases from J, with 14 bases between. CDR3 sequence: CASSQQPLPGYEQYF. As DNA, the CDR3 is TGTGCCAGCAGCCAACAGCCACTACCGGGCTACGAGCAGTACTTC.

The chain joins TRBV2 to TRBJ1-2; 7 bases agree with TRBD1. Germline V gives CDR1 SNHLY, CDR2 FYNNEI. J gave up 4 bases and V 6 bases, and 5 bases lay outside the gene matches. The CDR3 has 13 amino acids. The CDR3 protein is CASSGTVLYGYTF. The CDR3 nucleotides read TGTGCCAGCAGCGGGACAGTTCTCTATGGCTACACCTTC.

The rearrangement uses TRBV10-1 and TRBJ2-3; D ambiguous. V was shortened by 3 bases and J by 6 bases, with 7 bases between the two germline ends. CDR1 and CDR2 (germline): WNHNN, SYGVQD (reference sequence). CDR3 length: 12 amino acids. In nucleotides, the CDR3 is TGCGCCAGCAGTGAATTCCCGGATACGCAGTATTTT. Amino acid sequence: CASSEFPDTQYF.

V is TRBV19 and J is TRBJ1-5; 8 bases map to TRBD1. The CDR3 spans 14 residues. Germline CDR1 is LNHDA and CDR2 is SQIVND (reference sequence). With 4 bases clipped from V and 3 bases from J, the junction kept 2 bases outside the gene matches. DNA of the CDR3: TGTGCCAGTAGTAGGACAGGGTTCAATCAGCCCCAGCATTTT. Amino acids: CASSRTGFNQPQHF.

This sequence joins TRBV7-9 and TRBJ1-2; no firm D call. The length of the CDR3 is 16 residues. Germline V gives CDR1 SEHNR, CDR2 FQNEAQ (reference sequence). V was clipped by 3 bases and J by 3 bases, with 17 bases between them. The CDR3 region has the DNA TGTGCCAGCAGCTTCGCTGGTAGCACACACCACTATGGCTACACCTTC. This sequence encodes CASSFAGSTHHYGYTF.

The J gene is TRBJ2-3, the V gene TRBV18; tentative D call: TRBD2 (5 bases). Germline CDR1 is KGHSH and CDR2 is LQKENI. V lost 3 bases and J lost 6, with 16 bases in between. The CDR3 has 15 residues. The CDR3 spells CASSPITGLRDTQYF. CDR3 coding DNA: TGTGCCAGCTCACCCATCACGGGATTGCGGGATACGCAGTATTTT.

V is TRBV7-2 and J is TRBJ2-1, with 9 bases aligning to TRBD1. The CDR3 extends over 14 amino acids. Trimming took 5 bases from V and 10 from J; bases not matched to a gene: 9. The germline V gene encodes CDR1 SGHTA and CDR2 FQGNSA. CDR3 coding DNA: TGTGCCAGCAGCCGGGACAGGGTATCAGGGGAGCAGTTCTTC. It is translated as CASSRDRVSGEQFF.

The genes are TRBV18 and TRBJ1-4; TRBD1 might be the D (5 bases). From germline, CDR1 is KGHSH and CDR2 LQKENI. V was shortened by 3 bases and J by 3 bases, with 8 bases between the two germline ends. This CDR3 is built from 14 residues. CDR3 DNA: TGTGCCAGCTCACCGGGGCAACCTAATGAAAAACTGTTTTTT. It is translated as CASSPGQPNEKLFF.

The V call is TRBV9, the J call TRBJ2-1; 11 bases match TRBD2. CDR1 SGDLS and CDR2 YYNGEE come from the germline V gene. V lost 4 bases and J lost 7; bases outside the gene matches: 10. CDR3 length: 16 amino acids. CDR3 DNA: TGTGCCAGCAGCCCAAGTAGCGGGGGGGCTATGAATGAGCAGTTCTTC. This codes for CASSPSSGGAMNEQFF.

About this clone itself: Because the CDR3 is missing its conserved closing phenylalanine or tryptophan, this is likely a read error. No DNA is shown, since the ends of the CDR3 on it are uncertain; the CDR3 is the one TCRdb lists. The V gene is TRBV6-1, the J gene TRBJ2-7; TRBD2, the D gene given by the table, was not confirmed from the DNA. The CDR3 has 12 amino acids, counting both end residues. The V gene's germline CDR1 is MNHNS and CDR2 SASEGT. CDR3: CASSEGLARKFL.

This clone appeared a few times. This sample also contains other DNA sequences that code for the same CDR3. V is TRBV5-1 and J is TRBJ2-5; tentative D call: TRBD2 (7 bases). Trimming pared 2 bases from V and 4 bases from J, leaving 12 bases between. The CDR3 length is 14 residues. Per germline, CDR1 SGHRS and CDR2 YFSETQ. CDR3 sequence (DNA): TGCGCCAGCAGCTTAGGGGGGGGCACAGAGACCCAGTACTTC. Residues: CASSLGGGTETQYF.

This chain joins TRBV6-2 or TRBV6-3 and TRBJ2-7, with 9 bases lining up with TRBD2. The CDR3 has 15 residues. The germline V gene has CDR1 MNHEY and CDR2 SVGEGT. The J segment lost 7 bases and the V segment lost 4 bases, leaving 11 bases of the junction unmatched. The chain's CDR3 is CASSSSAGGRLEQYF. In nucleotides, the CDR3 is TGTGCCAGCAGTTCCTCAGCGGGGGGCCGATTGGAGCAGTACTTC.

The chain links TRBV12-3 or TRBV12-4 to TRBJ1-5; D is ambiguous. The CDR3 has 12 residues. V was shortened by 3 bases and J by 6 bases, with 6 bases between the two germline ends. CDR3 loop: CASSFGVQPQHF. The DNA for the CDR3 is TGTGCCAGCAGTTTCGGGGTTCAGCCCCAGCATTTT.

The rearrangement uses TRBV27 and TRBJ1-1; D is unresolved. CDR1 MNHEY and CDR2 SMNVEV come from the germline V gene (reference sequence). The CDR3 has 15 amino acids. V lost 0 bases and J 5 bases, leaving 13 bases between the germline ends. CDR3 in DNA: TGTGCCAGCAGTTTATCGTTCCCTCGTCGGACTGAAGCTTTCTTT. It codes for CASSLSFPRRTEAFF.

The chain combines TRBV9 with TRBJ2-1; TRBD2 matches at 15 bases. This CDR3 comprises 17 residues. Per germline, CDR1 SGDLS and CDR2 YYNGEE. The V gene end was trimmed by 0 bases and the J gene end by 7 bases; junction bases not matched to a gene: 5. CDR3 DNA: TGTGCCAGCAGCGTAGGGGGACTAGCGGGAGGCAGAAATGAGCAGTTCTTC. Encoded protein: CASSVGGLAGGRNEQFF. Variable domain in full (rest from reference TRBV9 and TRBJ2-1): DSGVTQTPKHLITATGQRVTLRCSPRSGDLSVYWYQQSLDQGLQFLIQYYNGEERAKGNILERFSAQQFPDLHSELNLSSLELGDSALYFCASSVGGLAGGRNEQFFGPGTRLTVL.

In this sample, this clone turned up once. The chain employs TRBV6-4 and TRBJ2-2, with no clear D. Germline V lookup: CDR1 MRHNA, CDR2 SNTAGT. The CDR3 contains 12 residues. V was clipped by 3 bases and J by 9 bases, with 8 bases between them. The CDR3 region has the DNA TGTGCCAGCAGTGATGGGCCCCGGGAGCTGTTTTTT. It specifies CASSDGPRELFF.

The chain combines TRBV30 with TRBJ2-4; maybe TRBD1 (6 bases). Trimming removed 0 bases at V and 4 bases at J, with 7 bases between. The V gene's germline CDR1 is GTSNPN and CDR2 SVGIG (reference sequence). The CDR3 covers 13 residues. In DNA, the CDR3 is TGTGCCTGGAGTGTACAGGGAAAAAACATTCAGTACTTC. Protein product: CAWSVQGKNIQYF.

As DNA, the CDR3 is TGTGCCAGCGGAACTAGCGGGGGGGACACAGATACGCAGTATTTT. Translating it yields CASGTSGGDTDTQYF. The gene calls are TRBV12-1 and TRBJ2-3; TRBD2 is the table's D call, not checked against the DNA. TRBV12-1 is labeled a pseudogene. This CDR3 contains 15 residues.